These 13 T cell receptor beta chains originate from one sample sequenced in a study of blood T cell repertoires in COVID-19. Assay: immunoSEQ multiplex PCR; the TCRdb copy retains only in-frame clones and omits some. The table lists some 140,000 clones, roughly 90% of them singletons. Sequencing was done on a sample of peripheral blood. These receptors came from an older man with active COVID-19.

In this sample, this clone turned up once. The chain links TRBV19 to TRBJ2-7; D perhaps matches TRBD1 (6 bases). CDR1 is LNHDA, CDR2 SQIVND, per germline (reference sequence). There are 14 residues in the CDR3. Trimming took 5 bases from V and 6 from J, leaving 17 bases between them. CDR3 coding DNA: TGTGCCAGTAGTTCTTCGCAGGGGAGAGGCGAGCAGTACTTC. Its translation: CASSSSQGRGEQYF.

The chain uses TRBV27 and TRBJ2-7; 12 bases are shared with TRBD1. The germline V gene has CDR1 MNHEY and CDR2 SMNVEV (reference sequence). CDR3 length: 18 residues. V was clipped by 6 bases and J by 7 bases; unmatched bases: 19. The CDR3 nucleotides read TGTGCCAGCAGATACACCGGGACAGGGGGCGACATCTCGGGGGAGCAGTACTTC. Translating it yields CASRYTGTGGDISGEQYF.

In nucleotides, the CDR3 is TGTGCCAGCAGTTTACTGGCAGGGACTGAAGCTTTCTTT. This encodes CASSLLAGTEAFF. The chain combines TRBV28 with TRBJ1-1; a weak D match, TRBD1 (5 bases). CDR1 is MDHEN and CDR2 is SYDVKM in the germline V gene. With 2 bases removed from V and 5 bases from J, the gap between germline ends came to 9 bases. This CDR3 contains 13 residues.

CDR3 bases: TGTGCCAGCAGTGATGGGGGGGAGACCCAGTACTTC. It yields the protein CASSDGGETQYF. The chain uses TRBV2 and TRBJ2-5, with TRBD2 as a possible D gene (6 bases). V was cut by 3 bases and J by 5 bases, with 7 bases left in between. CDR3 length: 12 residues. Germline CDR1 SNHLY, CDR2 FYNNEI.

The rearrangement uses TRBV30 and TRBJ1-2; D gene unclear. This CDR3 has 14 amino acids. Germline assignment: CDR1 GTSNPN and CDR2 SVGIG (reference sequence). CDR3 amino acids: CARSEATANYGYTF. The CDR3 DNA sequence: TGTGCTCGCTCTGAAGCAACCGCTAACTATGGCTACACCTTC.

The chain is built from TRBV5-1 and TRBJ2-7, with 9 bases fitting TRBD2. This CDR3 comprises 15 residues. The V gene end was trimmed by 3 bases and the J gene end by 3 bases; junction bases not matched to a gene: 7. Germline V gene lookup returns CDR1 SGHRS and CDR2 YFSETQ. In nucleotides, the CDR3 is TGCGCCAGCAGCTCCCTGGGAGCGGGAGGCTACGAGCAGTACTTC. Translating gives CASSSLGAGGYEQYF.

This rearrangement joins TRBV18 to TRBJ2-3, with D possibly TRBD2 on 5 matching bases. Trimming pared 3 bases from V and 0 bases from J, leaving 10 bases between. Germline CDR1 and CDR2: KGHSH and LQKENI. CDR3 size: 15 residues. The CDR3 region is CASSPGLTSTDTQYF. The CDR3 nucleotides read TGTGCCAGCTCACCCGGACTCACTAGCACAGATACGCAGTATTTT.

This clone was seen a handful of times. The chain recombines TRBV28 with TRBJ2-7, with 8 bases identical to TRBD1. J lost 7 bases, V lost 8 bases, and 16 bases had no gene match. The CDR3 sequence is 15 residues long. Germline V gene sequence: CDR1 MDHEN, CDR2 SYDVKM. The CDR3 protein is CASQWGRTGTREQYF. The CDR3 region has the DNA TGTGCCAGCCAATGGGGAAGGACAGGGACAAGGGAGCAGTACTTC.

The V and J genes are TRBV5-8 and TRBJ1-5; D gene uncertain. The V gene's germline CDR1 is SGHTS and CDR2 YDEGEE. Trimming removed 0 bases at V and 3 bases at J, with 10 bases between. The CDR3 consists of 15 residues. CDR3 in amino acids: CASSLGTASNQPQHF. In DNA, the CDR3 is TGTGCCAGCAGCTTGGGAACAGCTTCCAATCAGCCCCAGCATTTT.

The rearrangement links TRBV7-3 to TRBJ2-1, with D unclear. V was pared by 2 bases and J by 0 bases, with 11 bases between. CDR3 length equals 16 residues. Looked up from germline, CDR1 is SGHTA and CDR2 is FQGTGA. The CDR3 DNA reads TGTGCCAGCAGCTTATTAGGTAGGAGCTCCTACAATGAGCAGTTCTTC. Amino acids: CASSLLGRSSYNEQFF.

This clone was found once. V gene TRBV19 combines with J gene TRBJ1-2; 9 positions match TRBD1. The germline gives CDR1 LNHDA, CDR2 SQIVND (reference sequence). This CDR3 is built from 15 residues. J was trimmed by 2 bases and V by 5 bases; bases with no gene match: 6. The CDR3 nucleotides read TGTGCCAGTAGTCCAGGGGACAGGGCCAACTATGGCTACACCTTC. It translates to CASSPGDRANYGYTF.

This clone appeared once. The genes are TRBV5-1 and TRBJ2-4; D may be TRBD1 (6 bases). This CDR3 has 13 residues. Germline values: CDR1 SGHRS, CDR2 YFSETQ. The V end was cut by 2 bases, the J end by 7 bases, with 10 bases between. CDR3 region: CASSLGGGNIQYF. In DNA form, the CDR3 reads TGCGCCAGCAGCTTAGGGGGTGGGAACATTCAGTACTTC.

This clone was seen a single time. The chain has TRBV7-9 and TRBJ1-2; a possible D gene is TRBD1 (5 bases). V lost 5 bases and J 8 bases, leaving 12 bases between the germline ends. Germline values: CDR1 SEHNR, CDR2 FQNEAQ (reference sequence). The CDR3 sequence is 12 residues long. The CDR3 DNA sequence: TGTGCCAGCAGCCATACAGGCAAGGGCTACACCTTC. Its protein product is CASSHTGKGYTF.